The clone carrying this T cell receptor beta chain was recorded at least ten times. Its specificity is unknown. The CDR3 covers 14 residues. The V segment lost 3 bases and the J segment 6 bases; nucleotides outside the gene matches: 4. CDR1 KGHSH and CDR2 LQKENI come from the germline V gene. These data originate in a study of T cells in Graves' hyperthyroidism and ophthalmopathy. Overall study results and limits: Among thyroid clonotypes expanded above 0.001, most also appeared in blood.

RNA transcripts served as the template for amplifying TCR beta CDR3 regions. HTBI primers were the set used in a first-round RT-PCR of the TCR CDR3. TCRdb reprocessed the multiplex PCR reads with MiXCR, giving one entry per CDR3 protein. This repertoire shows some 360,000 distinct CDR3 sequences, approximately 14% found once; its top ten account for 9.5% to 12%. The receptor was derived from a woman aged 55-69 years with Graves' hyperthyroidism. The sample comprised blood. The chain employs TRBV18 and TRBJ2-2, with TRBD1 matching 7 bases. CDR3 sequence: CASSPTGRAGELFF. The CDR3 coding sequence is TGTGCCAGCTCACCGACAGGGCGGGCCGGGGAGCTGTTTTTT.